The 14 T cell receptor beta chains reported below all come from one sample, sequenced in a study of cytomegalovirus exposure and HLA in healthy donors. PCR used 60 Vbeta primers and 13 Jbeta primers. The method was immunoSEQ multiplex PCR; TCRdb's version includes in-frame clones alone and lacks a portion of them. The sample has around 120,000 clones; more than 60% are singletons. Sequencing was carried out using PBMCs. These receptors all stem from a female donor in good health and CMV-seropositive.

The J gene is TRBJ1-1, the V gene TRBV29-1; weak D call: TRBD1 (6 bases). The CDR3 extends over 12 amino acids. Trimming shortened V by 6 bases and J by 5 bases, and 13 bases separated the two germline ends. Germline V gene lookup returns CDR1 SQVTM and CDR2 ANQGSEA. In DNA form, the CDR3 reads TGCAGCGTCGCCGAGGGGGGGACTGAAGCTTTCTTT. Protein product: CSVAEGGTEAFF.

The rearrangement links TRBV30 to TRBJ2-5; a possible D gene is TRBD2 (6 bases). The germline V gene encodes CDR1 GTSNPN and CDR2 SVGIG (reference sequence). The CDR3 covers 14 residues. Trimming stripped 0 bases from V and 4 bases from J, with 12 bases between. CDR3 sequence reads: CAWSVLGGGETQYF. The CDR3 region has the DNA TGTGCCTGGAGTGTACTCGGGGGAGGAGAGACCCAGTACTTC.

The rearrangement uses TRBV27 and TRBJ2-5; 15 nucleotides match TRBD2. The germline V gene encodes CDR1 MNHEY and CDR2 SMNVEV (reference sequence). The CDR3 runs to 19 residues. Unmatched junction bases numbered 16, after V lost 5 bases and J lost 6 bases. The chain's CDR3 is CASSPGRGLAGGVTQTQYF. The CDR3 region has the DNA TGTGCCAGCAGTCCAGGAAGGGGACTAGCGGGGGGAGTGACGCAGACCCAGTACTTC.

The chain joins TRBV19 to TRBJ2-2; TRBD1 matches 8 bases. The CDR3 covers 16 residues. Germline V gives CDR1 LNHDA, CDR2 SQIVND (reference sequence). Unmatched junction bases numbered 8, after V lost 3 bases and J lost 5 bases. The CDR3 is CASSISPGGGTGELFF. The CDR3 nucleotides are TGTGCCAGTAGTATTTCCCCAGGGGGCGGTACCGGGGAGCTGTTTTTT.

The chain couples TRBV7-3 to TRBJ2-3, with D possibly matching TRBD2 (6 bases). The CDR3 contains 15 residues. Trimming cost V 2 bases and J 2 bases, with 11 bases left between them. Germline V lookup: CDR1 SGHTA, CDR2 FQGTGA. CDR3 loop: CASSLAGLNTDTQYF. The CDR3 nucleotides read TGTGCCAGCAGCTTAGCGGGACTCAACACAGATACGCAGTATTTT.

The rearrangement links TRBV2 to TRBJ2-2, with D tentatively TRBD2 (6 bases). Trimming removed 4 bases from V and 2 bases from J, with 14 bases in between. Looked up from germline, CDR1 is SNHLY and CDR2 is FYNNEI. The CDR3 consists of 16 residues. The CDR3 DNA follows: TGTGCCAGCAGTGGTGGGGGGTCCTTTAACACCGGGGAGCTGTTTTTT. Protein product: CASSGGGSFNTGELFF.

This clone has a handful of counts. The chain carries TRBV27 and TRBJ2-5; 8 nucleotides match TRBD2. J was trimmed by 1 base and V by 7 bases; bases with no gene match: 8. CDR3 length: 15 amino acids. The germline CDR1 and CDR2 sequences are MNHEY and SMNVEV (reference sequence). The CDR3: CASKFQRESQETQYF. The CDR3 bases are TGTGCCAGCAAGTTCCAGCGGGAGAGCCAAGAGACCCAGTACTTC.

The chain has TRBV4-3 and TRBJ1-6; D is unresolved. This CDR3 contains 13 residues. Germline loops: CDR1 LGHNA, CDR2 YSLEER. V was clipped by 6 bases and J by 8 bases, with 11 bases between them. This CDR3 reads CASSPEADSPLHF. The CDR3 bases are TGCGCCAGCAGTCCGGAAGCGGATTCACCCCTCCACTTT.

The rearrangement joins TRBV11-2 to TRBJ2-3; D is unresolved. The CDR3 is 13 amino acids. V was pared by 5 bases and J by 5 bases, with 11 bases between. CDR1 and CDR2 from the germline V gene are SGHAT and FQNNGV. CDR3 DNA: TGTGCCAGCAGCCCCGACTTTAAAGATACGCAGTATTTT. Protein: CASSPDFKDTQYF.

The V and J genes are TRBV9 and TRBJ2-4; 8 nucleotides agree with TRBD2. Germline loops: CDR1 SGDLS, CDR2 YYNGEE. Unmatched junction bases numbered 5, after V lost 1 base and J lost 5 bases. The CDR3 contains 15 residues. The CDR3 sequence is CASSVMGLGQNIQYF. The CDR3 bases are TGTGCCAGCAGCGTAATGGGACTAGGACAAAACATTCAGTACTTC.

The CDR3 protein is CSASHRGEAFF. In nucleotides, the CDR3 is TGCAGTGCTAGTCACCGAGGAGAAGCTTTCTTT. This chain uses TRBV20-1 with TRBJ1-1; D gene ambiguous. CDR1 is DFQATT, CDR2 SNEGSKA, per germline (reference sequence). The CDR3 extends over 11 amino acids. The V end was cut by 3 bases, the J end by 8 bases, with 10 bases between.

V and J are TRBV6-1 and TRBJ2-3, with D tentatively TRBD1 (6 bases). Trimming left V 4 bases short and J 2 bases short, with 25 bases between. Germline CDR1 reads MNHNS; CDR2 reads SASEGT. This CDR3 is 19 amino acids long. The CDR3 sequence is CASSGGQTGLEMNTDTQYF. The CDR3 DNA follows: TGTGCCAGCAGTGGGGGACAAACGGGGTTGGAGATGAACACAGATACGCAGTATTTT.

This chain joins TRBV9 and TRBJ2-5; TRBD2 agrees at 8 bases. Germline assignment: CDR1 SGDLS and CDR2 YYNGEE. V dropped 4 bases and J dropped 0; count of bases not matched to a gene: 8. This CDR3 region has 16 residues. The DNA of the CDR3 is TGTGCCAGCAGCTTTGGGAGCGGGGGTGACCAAGAGACCCAGTACTTC. Its translation is CASSFGSGGDQETQYF.

The chain employs TRBV6-5 and TRBJ2-1; D gene uncertain. CDR3 length equals 15 residues. CDR1 is MNHEY and CDR2 is SVGAGI in the germline V gene. V was trimmed by 6 bases and J by 8 bases, leaving 20 bases between them. The CDR3 region is CASSRRWPPLDEQFF. DNA for the CDR3: TGTGCCAGCAGCCGGCGGTGGCCCCCTTTGGATGAGCAGTTCTTC.